This is a list of T cell receptor beta chains from one sample in a study of T cell responses to AZD1222 COVID-19 vaccine. Profiling relied on immunoSEQ multiplex PCR, and the TCRdb table lists in-frame clones only, not all of them. This sample has over 150,000 clones; 87% occur once, and the top ten carry 2.5% to 3%. The sequencing used peripheral blood, collected on day 0 of AZD1222 vaccination. The receptor source for this set is an adult in good health. The CDR3 runs from the conserved cysteine through the conserved F or W. Fields, in order: D gene, V gene, clone size, J gene, CDR3 DNA, CDR3 protein. The D gene is left open where the match is weak. Some rows have no size entry. The others give once, few or many, or a class for an expanded clone.

D gene: .
V gene: TRBV6-5
clone size: .
J gene: TRBJ2-2
CDR3 DNA: TGTGCCAGCAGTTATGGGGACGGGAGTATTACCGGGGAGCTGTTTTTT
CDR3 protein: CASSYGDGSITGELFF

D gene: TRBD2
V gene: TRBV5-4
clone size: .
J gene: TRBJ2-3
CDR3 DNA: TGTGCCAGCAGCTTTCTAGCGGGCACAGATACGCAGTATTTT
CDR3 protein: CASSFLAGTDTQYF

D gene: .
V gene: TRBV7-8
clone size: .
J gene: TRBJ2-7
CDR3 DNA: TGTGCCAGCAGACTTAGCGGAAGCTCCTACGAGCAGTACTTC
CDR3 protein: CASRLSGSSYEQYF

D gene: TRBD1
V gene: TRBV12-3/TRBV12-4
clone size: .
J gene: TRBJ1-2
CDR3 DNA: TGTGCCAGCAGGCTACAGGGGGCCGGTGGCTACACCTTC
CDR3 protein: CASRLQGAGGYTF

D gene: .
V gene: TRBV6-5
clone size: .
J gene: TRBJ1-6
CDR3 DNA: TGTGCCAGCAGTCCCCCCGCAGGCTATAATTCACCCCTCCACTTT
CDR3 protein: CASSPPAGYNSPLHF

D gene: .
V gene: TRBV2
clone size: once
J gene: TRBJ2-7
CDR3 DNA: TGTGCCAGCCGCCTCAACTGGGAAGGGGGAGAGCAGTACTTC
CDR3 protein: CASRLNWEGGEQYF

D gene: TRBD1
V gene: TRBV19
clone size: .
J gene: TRBJ2-7
CDR3 DNA: TGTGCCGGTCGTAGGGACAGGGAAGGTAGAGAGCAGTACTTC
CDR3 protein: CAGRRDREGREQYF

D gene: .
V gene: TRBV5-1
clone size: .
J gene: TRBJ2-7
CDR3 DNA: TGCGCCAGCAGCTTGGACAGGGACTACGAGCAGTACTTC
CDR3 protein: CASSLDRDYEQYF

D gene: .
V gene: TRBV15
clone size: .
J gene: TRBJ1-2
CDR3 DNA: TGTGCCACCAGCAGAAGCGGATCCTATGGCTACACCTTC
CDR3 protein: CATSRSGSYGYTF

D gene: .
V gene: TRBV27
clone size: .
J gene: TRBJ1-1
CDR3 DNA: TGTGCCAGCAGTTTACTCACCTTGGGGGGGGCGAACACTGAAGCTTTCTTT
CDR3 protein: CASSLLTLGGANTEAFF

D gene: .
V gene: TRBV24-1
clone size: .
J gene: TRBJ1-3
CDR3 DNA: TGTGCCACCAGTGACCCTAGGGTAGGTGGAAACACCATATATTTT
CDR3 protein: CATSDPRVGGNTIYF

D gene: .
V gene: TRBV5-6
clone size: .
J gene: TRBJ2-5
CDR3 DNA: TGTGCCAGCAGCTTCCGGACTGGACAAGAGACCCAGTACTTC
CDR3 protein: CASSFRTGQETQYF

D gene: .
V gene: TRBV28
clone size: .
J gene: TRBJ1-2
CDR3 DNA: TGTGCCAGCAGTTTGAGTGACTATGGCTACACCTTC
CDR3 protein: CASSLSDYGYTF

D gene: .
V gene: TRBV19
clone size: .
J gene: TRBJ1-3
CDR3 DNA: TGTGCCAGTAGTATTGGCGGGAACGGAAACACCATATATTTT
CDR3 protein: CASSIGGNGNTIYF

D gene: TRBD1
V gene: TRBV5-8
clone size: .
J gene: TRBJ1-5
CDR3 DNA: TGTGCCAGCAGCCGAGAGGGGACAGGGGGGAGCAATCAGCCCCAGCATTTT
CDR3 protein: CASSREGTGGSNQPQHF

D gene: TRBD1
V gene: TRBV7-9
clone size: .
J gene: TRBJ1-1
CDR3 DNA: TGTGCCAGCAGTTTAGCGAGAGGGGGCCGTGAAGCTTTCTTT
CDR3 protein: CASSLARGGREAFF

D gene: .
V gene: TRBV6-6
clone size: .
J gene: TRBJ2-2
CDR3 DNA: TGTGCCAGCAGTTACCGTACAGTGAACACCGGGGAGCTGTTTTTT
CDR3 protein: CASSYRTVNTGELFF

D gene: .
V gene: TRBV19
clone size: few
J gene: TRBJ1-4
CDR3 DNA: TGTGCCAGTAGTATATTGGGTCCTCAACGGGCTAATGAAAAACTGTTTTTT
CDR3 protein: CASSILGPQRANEKLFF

D gene: .
V gene: TRBV15
clone size: .
J gene: TRBJ1-2
CDR3 DNA: TGTGCCACCAGCCCGGCCGGGACGCAAGCTAACTATGGCTACACCTTC
CDR3 protein: CATSPAGTQANYGYTF

D gene: TRBD2
V gene: TRBV5-8
clone size: .
J gene: TRBJ2-6
CDR3 DNA: TGTGCCAGCAGCTTGGACAGACTAGCGGGAGGGGCCGGGGCCAACGTCCTGACTTTC
CDR3 protein: CASSLDRLAGGAGANVLTF

D gene: TRBD1
V gene: TRBV7-9
clone size: .
J gene: TRBJ2-7
CDR3 DNA: TGTGCCAGCAGTTACGGGACAGGGGATGACGAGCAGTACTTC
CDR3 protein: CASSYGTGDDEQYF

D gene: .
V gene: TRBV3-1/TRBV3-2
clone size: .
J gene: TRBJ1-3
CDR3 DNA: TGTGCCAGCAGCCAAGCAGGATATGGAAACACCATATATTTT
CDR3 protein: CASSQAGYGNTIYF

D gene: .
V gene: TRBV4-1
clone size: .
J gene: TRBJ1-2
CDR3 DNA: TGCGCCAGCAGCCGGACGAAGGGGGATGGCTACACCTTC
CDR3 protein: CASSRTKGDGYTF

D gene: TRBD2
V gene: TRBV19
clone size: once
J gene: TRBJ2-7
CDR3 DNA: TGTGCCAGTAGTATTCAAGCGGGGAGCTCCTACGAGCAGTACTTC
CDR3 protein: CASSIQAGSSYEQYF

D gene: .
V gene: TRBV7-2
clone size: .
J gene: TRBJ1-5
CDR3 DNA: TGTGCCAGCAGCCCCGGGCGCAGCAATCAGCCCCAGCATTTT
CDR3 protein: CASSPGRSNQPQHF

D gene: TRBD1
V gene: TRBV5-1
clone size: .
J gene: TRBJ2-2
CDR3 DNA: TGCGCCAGCAGCCTTCCGGGACAGGCGACGAACACCGGGGAGCTGTTTTTT
CDR3 protein: CASSLPGQATNTGELFF

D gene: .
V gene: TRBV6-1
clone size: .
J gene: TRBJ2-2
CDR3 DNA: TGTGCCAGCAGTGAACAGCCACTGATCGGGGAGCTGTTTTTT
CDR3 protein: CASSEQPLIGELFF

D gene: .
V gene: TRBV5-8
clone size: .
J gene: TRBJ1-1
CDR3 DNA: TGTGCCAGCAGTTTGACCCGGGGCCCGGGGAAGGGGCCTGAAGCTTTCTTT
CDR3 protein: CASSLTRGPGKGPEAFF

D gene: .
V gene: TRBV19
clone size: .
J gene: TRBJ2-7
CDR3 DNA: TGTGCCAGTAGCCTACTCGGGACTGGCTCCTACGAGCAGTACTTC
CDR3 protein: CASSLLGTGSYEQYF

D gene: .
V gene: TRBV6-5
clone size: .
J gene: TRBJ2-2
CDR3 DNA: TGTGCCAGCAACCTACAGGGGAACACCGGGGAGCTGTTTTTT
CDR3 protein: CASNLQGNTGELFF

D gene: .
V gene: TRBV24-1
clone size: few
J gene: TRBJ1-1
CDR3 DNA: TGTGCCACCAGTGACGGGACACGGAACACTGAAGCTTTCTTT
CDR3 protein: CATSDGTRNTEAFF

D gene: .
V gene: TRBV6-5
clone size: .
J gene: TRBJ1-4
CDR3 DNA: TGTGCCAGCAGTTACCCTCGTCGCGATGAAAAACTGTTTTTT
CDR3 protein: CASSYPRRDEKLFF

D gene: .
V gene: TRBV7-2
clone size: many
J gene: TRBJ2-7
CDR3 DNA: TGTGCCAGCAGCTTGCTGCCTACAGGCGAGCAGTACTTC
CDR3 protein: CASSLLPTGEQYF

D gene: TRBD1
V gene: TRBV24-1
clone size: .
J gene: TRBJ2-2
CDR3 DNA: TGTGCCACCAGTGATTTTACGGGGACAGGTGGGACCGGGGAGCTGTTTTTT
CDR3 protein: CATSDFTGTGGTGELFF

D gene: .
V gene: TRBV18
clone size: few
J gene: TRBJ1-2
CDR3 DNA: TGTGCCAGCACTATCAGGCTTCGGGACGGCTACACCTTC
CDR3 protein: CASTIRLRDGYTF

D gene: TRBD1
V gene: TRBV19
clone size: .
J gene: TRBJ1-3
CDR3 DNA: TGTGCCAGTAGTACCACGGGACAGTCGGCGGGAAACACCATATATTTT
CDR3 protein: CASSTTGQSAGNTIYF

D gene: .
V gene: TRBV28
clone size: .
J gene: TRBJ1-1
CDR3 DNA: TGTGCCAGCAGTTTGATAAATGCACGGGTCACTGAAGCTTTCTTT
CDR3 protein: CASSLINARVTEAFF

D gene: .
V gene: TRBV7-2
clone size: .
J gene: TRBJ1-1
CDR3 DNA: TGTGCCAGCAGCTTTTCACATAACACTGAAGCTTTCTTT
CDR3 protein: CASSFSHNTEAFF

D gene: .
V gene: TRBV9
clone size: .
J gene: TRBJ2-3
CDR3 DNA: TGTGCCAGCAGCCCCCGCGGACAGCGACCTAGCACAGATACGCAGTATTTT
CDR3 protein: CASSPRGQRPSTDTQYF

D gene: TRBD2
V gene: TRBV7-9
clone size: .
J gene: TRBJ2-7
CDR3 DNA: TGTGCCAGCAGCTTATCGCTAGCGGCGTACGAGCAGTACTTC
CDR3 protein: CASSLSLAAYEQYF

D gene: .
V gene: TRBV29-1
clone size: .
J gene: TRBJ1-1
CDR3 DNA: TGCAGCGTTGAATTAGGGAGGACTGAAGCTTTCTTT
CDR3 protein: CSVELGRTEAFF

D gene: .
V gene: TRBV2
clone size: .
J gene: TRBJ1-3
CDR3 DNA: TGTGCCAGCAGCCCCACGGGCTCTGGAAACACCATATATTTT
CDR3 protein: CASSPTGSGNTIYF

D gene: TRBD1
V gene: TRBV18
clone size: .
J gene: TRBJ1-6
CDR3 DNA: TGTGCCAGCTCACCTACGGACAGGGCCTATAATTCACCCCTCCACTTT
CDR3 protein: CASSPTDRAYNSPLHF

D gene: TRBD1
V gene: TRBV28
clone size: few
J gene: TRBJ1-5
CDR3 DNA: TGTGCCAGCACCGAGACAGGGGGTGGCAATCAGCCCCAGCATTTT
CDR3 protein: CASTETGGGNQPQHF

D gene: TRBD2
V gene: TRBV18
clone size: .
J gene: TRBJ2-3
CDR3 DNA: TGTGCCAGCTCAGCGAGACTTAGCGGGAGCGGCACAGATACGCAGTATTTT
CDR3 protein: CASSARLSGSGTDTQYF

D gene: TRBD2
V gene: TRBV11-3
clone size: .
J gene: TRBJ2-5
CDR3 DNA: TGTGCCAGCGCCACGGGGGGTATGTCCCAAGAGACCCAGTACTTC
CDR3 protein: CASATGGMSQETQYF

D gene: TRBD2
V gene: TRBV7-8
clone size: .
J gene: TRBJ2-2
CDR3 DNA: TGTGCCAGCAGCCTTTTCGGGGGGAGTAACACCGGGGAGCTGTTTTTT
CDR3 protein: CASSLFGGSNTGELFF

D gene: TRBD2
V gene: TRBV10-3
clone size: once
J gene: TRBJ2-1
CDR3 DNA: TGTGCCACCGCCCCAGTCGGGGGGATGAGTGAGCAGTTCTTC
CDR3 protein: CATAPVGGMSEQFF

D gene: .
V gene: TRBV4-1
clone size: few
J gene: TRBJ1-4
CDR3 DNA: TGCGCCAGCAGCCAAGAAGGTCCCCCCAGGGATTCAACTAATGAAAAACTGTTTTTT
CDR3 protein: CASSQEGPPRDSTNEKLFF

D gene: .
V gene: TRBV19
clone size: .
J gene: TRBJ1-5
CDR3 DNA: TGTGCCAGTAGTATGGGTAGCAATCAGCCCCAGCATTTT
CDR3 protein: CASSMGSNQPQHF

D gene: .
V gene: TRBV11-2
clone size: .
J gene: TRBJ1-3
CDR3 DNA: TGTGCCAGCAGCTCCGGAGGAAACACCATATATTTT
CDR3 protein: CASSSGGNTIYF

D gene: .
V gene: TRBV6-4
clone size: medium-sized
J gene: TRBJ1-2
CDR3 DNA: TGTGCCAGCCGGGACACCTTAAACTATGGCTACACCTTC
CDR3 protein: CASRDTLNYGYTF

D gene: .
V gene: TRBV10-1
clone size: .
J gene: TRBJ2-2
CDR3 DNA: TGCGCCAGCAGTGACCCTGGGCCCGGGGAGCTGTTTTTT
CDR3 protein: CASSDPGPGELFF

D gene: .
V gene: TRBV9
clone size: .
J gene: TRBJ2-7
CDR3 DNA: TGTGCCAGCAGCGTAGATAGCGGCCACTCCTACGAGCAGTACTTC
CDR3 protein: CASSVDSGHSYEQYF

D gene: TRBD2
V gene: TRBV5-4
clone size: .
J gene: TRBJ2-3
CDR3 DNA: TGTGCCAGCAGCCCCACTAGCGGGAGCACAGATACGCAGTATTTT
CDR3 protein: CASSPTSGSTDTQYF

D gene: .
V gene: TRBV7-9
clone size: .
J gene: TRBJ2-1
CDR3 DNA: TGTGCCAGCAGCTCCGGACAGACCAACGTTCAGTTCTTC
CDR3 protein: CASSSGQTNVQFF

D gene: TRBD2
V gene: TRBV12-5
clone size: few
J gene: TRBJ2-1
CDR3 DNA: TGTGCTAGTGGTTTGCGACTAGCGGGGCGGAGCTCCTACAATGAGCAGTTCTTC
CDR3 protein: CASGLRLAGRSSYNEQFF

D gene: TRBD1
V gene: TRBV29-1
clone size: .
J gene: TRBJ2-7
CDR3 DNA: TGCAGCGCCGGGACAGATGTCTACGAGCAGTACTTC
CDR3 protein: CSAGTDVYEQYF

D gene: .
V gene: TRBV2
clone size: .
J gene: TRBJ1-4
CDR3 DNA: TGTGCCACCCAAGGGCAAGCGGCAACTAATGAAAAACTGTTTTTT
CDR3 protein: CATQGQAATNEKLFF

D gene: .
V gene: TRBV2
clone size: few
J gene: TRBJ2-3
CDR3 DNA: TGTGCCAGCAGTGATTTGCACGGGAGGGACAGGGATACGCAGTATTTT
CDR3 protein: CASSDLHGRDRDTQYF